This T cell receptor (beta chain) came from a study of T cells after posttransplantation cyclophosphamide. Peripheral blood was collected from the related graft donor on the marrow donation day. Findings and caveats of the study: Later blood repertoires were often dominated by clones from the donor CD8+ memory compartment. After PTCy, TRB diversity resembled that of CNI/methotrexate controls.

Only in-frame clones appear in the TCRdb table, and some are missing; sequencing was by immunoSEQ multiplex PCR. This sample has 40,000 to 55,000 clones, each found more than once. The CDR3 contains 15 residues. The V segment lost 5 bases and the J segment 5 bases; nucleotides outside the gene matches: 4. CDR1 is SNHLY and CDR2 is FYNNEI in the germline V gene. In this sample, this clone turned up many times. Its antigen is still unknown. V usage is TRBV2 and J usage is TRBJ2-2; 11 positions agree with TRBD2. The clonotype comes from a man in his forties or fifties in good health, CMV-negative, and a related stem cell transplant donor. Sample: PBMCs. DNA of the CDR3: TGTGCCAGCAGTCTTCTAGCGGGAGGTACCGGGGAGCTGTTTTTT. This sequence encodes CASSLLAGGTGELFF. Filled out from reference TRBV2 and TRBJ2-2, the complete variable domain reads EPEVTQTPSHQVTQMGQEVILRCVPISNHLYFYWYRQILGQKVEFLVSFYNNEISEKSEIFDDQFSVERPDGSNFTLKIRSTKLEDSAMYFCASSLLAGGTGELFFGEGSRLTVL.